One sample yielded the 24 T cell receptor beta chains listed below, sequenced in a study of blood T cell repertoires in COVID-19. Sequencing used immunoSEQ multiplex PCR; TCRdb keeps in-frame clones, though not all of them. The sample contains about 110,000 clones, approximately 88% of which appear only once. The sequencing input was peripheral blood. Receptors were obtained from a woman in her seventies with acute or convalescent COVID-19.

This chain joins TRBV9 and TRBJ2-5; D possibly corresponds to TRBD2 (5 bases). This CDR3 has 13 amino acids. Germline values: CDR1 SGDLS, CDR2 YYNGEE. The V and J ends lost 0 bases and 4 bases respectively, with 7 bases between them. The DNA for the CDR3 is TGTGCCAGCAGCGTAGACGAGGGAGAGACCCAGTACTTC. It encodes CASSVDEGETQYF.

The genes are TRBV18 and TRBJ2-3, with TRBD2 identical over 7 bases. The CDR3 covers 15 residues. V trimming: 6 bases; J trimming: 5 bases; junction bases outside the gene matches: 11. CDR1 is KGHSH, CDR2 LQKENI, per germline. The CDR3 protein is CASSPGTNSGDTQYF. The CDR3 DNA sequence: TGTGCCAGCTCCCCAGGGACTAATTCCGGAGATACGCAGTATTTT.

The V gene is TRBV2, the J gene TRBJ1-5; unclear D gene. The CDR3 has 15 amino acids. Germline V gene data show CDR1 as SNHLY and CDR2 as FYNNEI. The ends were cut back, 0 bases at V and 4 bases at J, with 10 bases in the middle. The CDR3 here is CASSEARAVNQPQHF. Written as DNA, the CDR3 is TGTGCCAGCAGTGAAGCGCGGGCAGTAAATCAGCCCCAGCATTTT.

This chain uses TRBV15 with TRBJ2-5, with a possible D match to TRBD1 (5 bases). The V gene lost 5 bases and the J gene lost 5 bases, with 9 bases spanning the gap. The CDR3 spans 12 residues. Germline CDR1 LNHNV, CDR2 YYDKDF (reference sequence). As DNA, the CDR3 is TGTGCCACCAGCCAGGGAAGGGAGACCCAGTACTTC. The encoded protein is CATSQGRETQYF.

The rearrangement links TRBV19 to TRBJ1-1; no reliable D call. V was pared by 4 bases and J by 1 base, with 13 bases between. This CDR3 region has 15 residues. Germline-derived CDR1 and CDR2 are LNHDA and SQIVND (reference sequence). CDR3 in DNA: TGTGCCAGTAGTAGGCCGGAAGGGAGGAACACTGAAGCTTTCTTT. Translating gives CASSRPEGRNTEAFF.

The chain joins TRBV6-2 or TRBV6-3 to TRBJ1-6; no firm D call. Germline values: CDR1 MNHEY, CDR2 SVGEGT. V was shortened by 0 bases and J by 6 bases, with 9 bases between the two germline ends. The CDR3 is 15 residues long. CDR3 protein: CASSYSKRANSPLHF. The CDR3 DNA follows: TGTGCCAGCAGTTACTCTAAGAGAGCTAATTCACCCCTCCACTTT.

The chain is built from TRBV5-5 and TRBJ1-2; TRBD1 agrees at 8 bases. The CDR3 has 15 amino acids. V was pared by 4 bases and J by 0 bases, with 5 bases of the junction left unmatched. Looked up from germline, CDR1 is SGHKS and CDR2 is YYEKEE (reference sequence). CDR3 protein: CASSTPGQANYGYTF. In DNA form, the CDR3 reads TGTGCCAGCAGCACCCCGGGACAGGCTAACTATGGCTACACCTTC. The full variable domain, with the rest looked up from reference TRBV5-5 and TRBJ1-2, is DAGVTQSPTHLIKTRGQQVTLRCSPISGHKSVSWYQQVLGQGPQFIFQYYEKEERGRGNFPDRFSARQFPNYSSELNVNALLLGDSALYLCASSTPGQANYGYTFGSGTRLTVV.

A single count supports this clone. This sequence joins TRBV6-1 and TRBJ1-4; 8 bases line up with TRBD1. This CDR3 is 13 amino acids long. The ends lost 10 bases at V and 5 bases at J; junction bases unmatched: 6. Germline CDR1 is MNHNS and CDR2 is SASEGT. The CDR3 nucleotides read TGTGCCACCTTGGACAGGGCAAATGAAAAACTGTTTTTT. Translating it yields CATLDRANEKLFF.

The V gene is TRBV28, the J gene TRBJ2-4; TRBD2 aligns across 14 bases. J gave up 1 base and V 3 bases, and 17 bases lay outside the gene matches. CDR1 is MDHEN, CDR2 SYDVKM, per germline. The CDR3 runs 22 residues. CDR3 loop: CASSFPREGRLAGGRAKNIQYF. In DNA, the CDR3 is TGTGCCAGCAGTTTTCCTAGGGAGGGTCGACTAGCGGGAGGGAGGGCCAAAAACATTCAGTACTTC.

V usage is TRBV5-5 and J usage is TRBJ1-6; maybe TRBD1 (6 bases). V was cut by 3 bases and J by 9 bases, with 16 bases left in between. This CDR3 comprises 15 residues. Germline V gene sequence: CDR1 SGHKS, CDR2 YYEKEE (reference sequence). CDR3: CASSSDQGNSSPLHF. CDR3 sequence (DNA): TGTGCCAGCAGCTCGGACCAGGGGAACAGTTCACCCCTCCACTTT.

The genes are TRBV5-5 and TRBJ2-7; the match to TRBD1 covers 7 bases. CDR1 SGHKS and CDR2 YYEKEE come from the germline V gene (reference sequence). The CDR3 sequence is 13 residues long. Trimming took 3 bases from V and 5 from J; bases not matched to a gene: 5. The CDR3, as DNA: TGTGCCAGCAGCTACACAGGGGAAAACGAGCAGTACTTC. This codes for CASSYTGENEQYF.

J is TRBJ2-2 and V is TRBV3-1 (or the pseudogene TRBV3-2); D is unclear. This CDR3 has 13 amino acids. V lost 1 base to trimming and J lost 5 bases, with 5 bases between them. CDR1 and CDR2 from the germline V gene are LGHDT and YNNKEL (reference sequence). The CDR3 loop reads CASSQGRTGELFF. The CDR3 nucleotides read TGTGCCAGCAGCCAAGGTCGGACCGGGGAGCTGTTTTTT.

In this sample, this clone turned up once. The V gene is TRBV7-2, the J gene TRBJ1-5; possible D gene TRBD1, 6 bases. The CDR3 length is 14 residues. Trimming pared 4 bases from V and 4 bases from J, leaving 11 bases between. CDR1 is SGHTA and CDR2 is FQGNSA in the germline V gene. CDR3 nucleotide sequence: TGTGCCAGCAGCTCGACAGGACCTAATCAGCCCCAGCATTTT. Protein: CASSSTGPNQPQHF. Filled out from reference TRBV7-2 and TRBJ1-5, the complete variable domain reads GAGVSQSPSNKVTEKGKDVELRCDPISGHTALYWYRQSLGQGLEFLIYFQGNSAPDKSGLPSDRFSAERTGGSVSTLTIQRTQQEDSAVYLCASSSTGPNQPQHFGDGTRLSIL.

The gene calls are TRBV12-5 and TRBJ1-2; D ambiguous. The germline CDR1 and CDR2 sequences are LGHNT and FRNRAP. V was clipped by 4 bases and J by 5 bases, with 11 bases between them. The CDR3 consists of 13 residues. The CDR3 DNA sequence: TGTGCTAGTGGTTCCGCGGCCCCTTATGGCTACACCTTC. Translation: CASGSAAPYGYTF.

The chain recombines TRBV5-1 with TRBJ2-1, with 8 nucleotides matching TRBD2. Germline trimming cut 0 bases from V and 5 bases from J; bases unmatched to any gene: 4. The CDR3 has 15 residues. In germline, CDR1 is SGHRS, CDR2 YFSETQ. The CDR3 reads CASSLEGGGHNEQFF. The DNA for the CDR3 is TGCGCCAGCAGCTTGGAAGGCGGGGGGCACAATGAGCAGTTCTTC.

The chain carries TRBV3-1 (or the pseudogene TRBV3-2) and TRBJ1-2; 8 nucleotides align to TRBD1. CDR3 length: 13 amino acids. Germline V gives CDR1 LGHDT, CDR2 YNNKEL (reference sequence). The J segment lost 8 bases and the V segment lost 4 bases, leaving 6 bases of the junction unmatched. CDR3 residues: CASSPGQGRGYTF. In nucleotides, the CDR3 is TGTGCCAGCAGCCCAGGACAGGGAAGAGGCTACACCTTC.

In DNA form, the CDR3 reads TGTGCCAGCAGCCTCGCACGGACAGCTAATGAAAAACTGTTTTTT. Translation: CASSLARTANEKLFF. The chain combines TRBV7-9 with TRBJ1-4; D might be TRBD1 (6 bases). Germline V gene lookup returns CDR1 SEHNR and CDR2 FQNEAQ (reference sequence). Trimming removed 5 bases at V and 3 bases at J, with 13 bases between. The CDR3 consists of 15 residues.

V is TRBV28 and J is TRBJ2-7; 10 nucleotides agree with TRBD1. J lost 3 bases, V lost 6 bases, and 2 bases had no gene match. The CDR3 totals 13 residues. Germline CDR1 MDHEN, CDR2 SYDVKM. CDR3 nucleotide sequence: TGTGCCAGCAGGGGGACAGGGGACTACGAGCAGTACTTC. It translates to CASRGTGDYEQYF.

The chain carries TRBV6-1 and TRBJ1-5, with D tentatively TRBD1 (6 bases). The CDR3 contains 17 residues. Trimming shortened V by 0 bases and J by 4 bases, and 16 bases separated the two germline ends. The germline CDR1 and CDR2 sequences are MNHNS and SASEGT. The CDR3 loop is CASSEAGHLGRNQPQHF. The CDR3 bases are TGTGCCAGCAGTGAAGCGGGACACCTAGGTAGGAATCAGCCCCAGCATTTT.

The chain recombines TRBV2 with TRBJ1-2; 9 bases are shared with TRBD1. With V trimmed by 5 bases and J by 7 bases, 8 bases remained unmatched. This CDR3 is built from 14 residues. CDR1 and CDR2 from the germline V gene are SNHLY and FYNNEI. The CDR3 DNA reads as TGTGCCAGCAGTTATCTGACAGGGGGGTCTGGCTACACCTTC. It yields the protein CASSYLTGGSGYTF.

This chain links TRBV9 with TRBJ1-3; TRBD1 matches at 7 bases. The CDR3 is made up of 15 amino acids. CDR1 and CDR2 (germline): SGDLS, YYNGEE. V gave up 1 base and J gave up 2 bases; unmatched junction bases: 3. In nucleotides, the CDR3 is TGTGCCAGCAGCGTAAGCGACAGGGCTGGAAACACCATATATTTT. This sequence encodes CASSVSDRAGNTIYF.

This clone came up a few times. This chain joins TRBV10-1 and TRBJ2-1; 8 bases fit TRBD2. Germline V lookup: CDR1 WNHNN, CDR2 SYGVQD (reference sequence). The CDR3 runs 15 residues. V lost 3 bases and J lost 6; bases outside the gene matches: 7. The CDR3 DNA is TGCGCCAGCAGTGAACGGCTAGCGGGCGTCAATGAGCAGTTCTTC. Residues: CASSERLAGVNEQFF.

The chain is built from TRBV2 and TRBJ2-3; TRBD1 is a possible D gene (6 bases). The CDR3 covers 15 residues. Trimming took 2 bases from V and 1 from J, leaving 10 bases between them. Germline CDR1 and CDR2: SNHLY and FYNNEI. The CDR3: CASSEPRTGTDTQYF. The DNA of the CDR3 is TGTGCCAGCAGTGAACCCCGGACAGGCACAGATACGCAGTATTTT.

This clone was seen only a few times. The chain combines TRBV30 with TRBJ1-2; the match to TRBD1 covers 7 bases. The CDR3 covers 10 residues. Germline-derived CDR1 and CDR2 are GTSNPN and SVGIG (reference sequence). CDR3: CAQGDYGYTF. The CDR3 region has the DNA TGTGCGCAGGGGGACTATGGCTACACCTTC. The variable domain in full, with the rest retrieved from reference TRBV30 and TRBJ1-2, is SQTIHQWPATLVQPVGSPLSLECTVEGTSNPNLYWYRQAAGRGLQLLFYSVGIGQISSEVPQNLSASRPQDRQFILSSKKLLLSDSGFYLCAQGDYGYTFGSGTRLTVV.